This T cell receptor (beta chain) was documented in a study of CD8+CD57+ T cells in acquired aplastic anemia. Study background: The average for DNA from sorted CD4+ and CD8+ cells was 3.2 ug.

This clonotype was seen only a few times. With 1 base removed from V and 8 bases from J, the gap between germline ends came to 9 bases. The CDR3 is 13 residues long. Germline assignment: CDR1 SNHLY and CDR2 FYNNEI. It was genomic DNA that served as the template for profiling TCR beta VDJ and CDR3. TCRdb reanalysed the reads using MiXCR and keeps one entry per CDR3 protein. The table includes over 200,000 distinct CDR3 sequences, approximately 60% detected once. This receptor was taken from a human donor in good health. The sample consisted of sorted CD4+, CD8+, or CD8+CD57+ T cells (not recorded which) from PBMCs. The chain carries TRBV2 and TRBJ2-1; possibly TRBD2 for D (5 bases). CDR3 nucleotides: TGTGCCAGCAGTGAAGGGGTGAGGGATGAGCAGTTCTTC. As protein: CASSEGVRDEQFF.